This entry lists 31 T cell receptor beta chains sequenced from one sample in a study of blood T cells in healthy people across ages. The authors ran a second PCR of 7 to 11 cycles using a sample-barcoded 5' primer and a J-beta primer mix. MiXCR, applied by TCRdb to the 5' RACE reads, yields one record per CDR3 protein. The sample lists approximately 400,000 distinct CDR3 sequences, about 49% occurring once. Input material: blood. The receptors were sampled from a man aged 55 to 70 in good health.

DNA for the CDR3: TGTGCCAGCGGGCCGGGGGGTAAACAGTACTTC. This gives the protein CASGPGGKQYF. J is TRBJ2-7 and V is TRBV6-1; 7 positions match TRBD2. Germline V lookup: CDR1 MNHNS, CDR2 SASEGT. This CDR3 comprises 11 residues. The V and J ends lost 8 bases and 10 bases, in that order; junction bases with no gene match: 8.

This clonotype has a handful of counts. The V call is TRBV29-1, the J call TRBJ2-6; D is ambiguous. Per germline, CDR1 SQVTM and CDR2 ANQGSEA. The CDR3 runs to 14 residues. Trimming cost V 5 bases and J 4 bases, with 12 bases left between them. For the CDR3, the DNA is TGCAGCGTTCCCAGCCCCGCGGGGGCCAACGTCCTGACTTTC. Protein: CSVPSPAGANVLTF.

This clonotype has a handful of counts. Here the CDR3 reads CASSRPRRETPNNYAYNEQFF. The CDR3 DNA reads TGTGCCAGCTCAAGGCCGCGGCGGGAGACTCCGAACAATTATGCCTACAATGAGCAGTTCTTC. This rearrangement joins TRBV11-2 to TRBJ2-1, with TRBD2 matching 7 bases. V shed 8 bases and J 2 bases; nucleotides not matched to a gene: 27. From germline, CDR1 is SGHAT and CDR2 FQNNGV. The CDR3 runs 21 residues.

This sequence joins TRBV20-1 and TRBJ2-1; D may be TRBD1 (7 bases). The CDR3 covers 15 residues. The V gene's germline CDR1 is DFQATT and CDR2 SNEGSKA (reference sequence). V lost 5 bases and J lost 3, with 17 bases in between. DNA of the CDR3: TGCAGTGCTGCGGTTCAGGGGGGAGTCTACAATGAGCAGTTCTTC. Its translation is CSAAVQGGVYNEQFF.

The chain carries TRBV7-9 and TRBJ2-6; TRBD1 might be the D (5 bases). The CDR3 totals 18 residues. Germline V lookup: CDR1 SEHNR, CDR2 FQNEAQ (reference sequence). Between the trimmed V and J ends, which lost 1 base and 0 bases, there was a span of 13 bases. The CDR3 DNA follows: TGTGCCAGCAGCTTAGGTGGGGCCAGCCCCTCTGGGGCCAACGTCCTGACTTTC. Residues: CASSLGGASPSGANVLTF.

This CDR3 reads CASSLSAGGQETQYF. The CDR3 region has the DNA TGTGCCAGCAGCCTATCAGCGGGGGGGCAAGAGACCCAGTACTTC. J is TRBJ2-5 and V is TRBV11-2; 10 bases agree with TRBD2. The CDR3 sequence is 15 residues long. The germline gives CDR1 SGHAT, CDR2 FQNNGV. Trimming cost V 5 bases and J 2 bases; bases outside gene matches: 5. The variable domain in full, with the rest retrieved from reference TRBV11-2 and TRBJ2-5, is EAGVAQSPRYKIIEKRQSVAFWCNPISGHATLYWYQQILGQGPKLLIQFQNNGVVDDSQLPKDRFSAERLKGVDSTLKIQPAKLEDSAVYLCASSLSAGGQETQYFGPGTRLLVL.

This chain connects TRBV24-1 to TRBJ2-7, with TRBD1 matching 8 bases. The J call may be incorrect, as the DNA end agrees better with TRBJ2-5. The length of the CDR3 is 15 residues. Germline V gene data show CDR1 as KGHDR and CDR2 as SFDVKD. The CDR3 is CATSDMGTGMETQYF. The CDR3 nucleotides are TGTGCCACCAGTGACATGGGGACAGGCATGGAGACCCAGTACTTC.

A few counts support this clonotype. The chain has TRBV4-2 and TRBJ2-5, with D tentatively TRBD2 (5 bases). This CDR3 comprises 17 residues. V shed 0 bases and J shed 0 bases, with 14 bases lying between them. Germline CDR1 and CDR2: LGHNA and YNFKEQ. This chain's CDR3 is CASSQDAYEDYQETQYF. The CDR3 DNA is TGTGCCAGCAGCCAAGATGCTTACGAGGACTACCAAGAGACCCAGTACTTC.

This clonotype was recorded at least ten times. V and J are TRBV20-1 and TRBJ2-4; 10 nucleotides agree with TRBD2. The CDR3 loop spans 23 amino acids. With 3 bases clipped from V and 3 bases from J, the junction kept 29 bases outside the gene matches. Germline loops: CDR1 DFQATT, CDR2 SNEGSKA (reference sequence). CDR3 region: CSASAGSGRLAGEGVVVKNIQYF. CDR3 bases: TGCAGTGCTAGTGCAGGGTCCGGGAGGCTAGCGGGAGAAGGGGTTGTGGTCAAAAACATTCAGTACTTC.

This clonotype was detected only a few times. This CDR3 reads CSAPGQGAYTF. The DNA of the CDR3 is TGCAGCGCTCCGGGACAGGGGGCCTACACCTTC. This sequence joins TRBV29-1 and TRBJ1-2; 12 positions match TRBD1. Unmatched junction bases numbered 4, after V lost 7 bases and J lost 10 bases. Germline assignment: CDR1 SQVTM and CDR2 ANQGSEA. This CDR3 is built from 11 residues. Supplemented by reference TRBV29-1 and TRBJ1-2, the full variable domain reads SAVISQKPSRDICQRGTSLTIQCQVDSQVTMMFWYRQQPGQSLTLIATANQGSEATYESGFVIDKFPISRPNLTFSTLTVSNMSPEDSSIYLCSAPGQGAYTFGSGTRLTVV.

V usage is TRBV29-1 and J usage is TRBJ2-5, with D tentatively TRBD1 (6 bases). The germline V gene has CDR1 SQVTM and CDR2 ANQGSEA. Trimming removed 1 base from V and 9 bases from J, with 15 bases in between. The CDR3 has 13 residues. The CDR3 coding sequence is TGCAGCGTTGAAGGACAGGCCCAGAAGGCCCAGTACTTC. Its protein product is CSVEGQAQKAQYF.

This clonotype was counted at least ten times. J is TRBJ2-6 and V is TRBV27, with D perhaps matching TRBD1 (6 bases). This CDR3 contains 16 residues. The germline V gene encodes CDR1 MNHEY and CDR2 SMNVEV (reference sequence). Trimming removed 5 bases from V and 0 bases from J, with 11 bases in between. CDR3 DNA: TGTGCCAGCAGTCAACAAGGGGGCTCTGGGGCCAACGTCCTGACTTTC. Translated, it gives CASSQQGGSGANVLTF. The complete variable domain, with remaining parts taken from reference TRBV27 and TRBJ2-6, reads EAQVTQNPRYLITVTGKKLTVTCSQNMNHEYMSWYRQDPGLGLRQIYYSMNVEVTDKGDVPEGYKVSRKEKRNFPLILESPSPNQTSLYFCASSQQGGSGANVLTFGAGSRLTVL.

This chain links TRBV3-1 with TRBJ2-3; D possibly corresponds to TRBD2 (6 bases). V was clipped by 4 bases and J by 9 bases, with 17 bases between them. Looked up from germline, CDR1 is LGHDT and CDR2 is YNNKEL (reference sequence). The CDR3 extends over 14 amino acids. CDR3 coding DNA: TGTGCCAGCAGCCCTGGACGGGCCGGGGGAACGCAGTATTTT. It specifies CASSPGRAGGTQYF.

About this clonotype: A junction boundary mismatches the germline segment, possibly from a read error. This CDR3 reads CANSLGVAGPGYTF. The CDR3 bases are TGTGCCAACAGCCTGGGGGTTGCGGGCCCGGGCTACACCTTC. The gene calls are TRBV5-5 and TRBJ1-2; weak D call: TRBD1 (5 bases). Germline V gene sequence: CDR1 SGHKS, CDR2 YYEKEE (reference sequence). The CDR3 loop spans 14 amino acids.

Regarding this clonotype: One end of the junction is discordant with germline, which a read error may explain. The chain recombines TRBV7-9 with TRBJ1-2, with TRBD1 matching 7 bases. Per germline, CDR1 SEHNR and CDR2 FQNEAQ (reference sequence). The CDR3 covers 13 residues. CDR3 bases: TGTGTCAGCAGCACAGGGGACTACTATGGCTACACCTTC. It encodes CVSSTGDYYGYTF.

This clonotype was seen a single time. At one end the junction does not follow the germline gene, possibly because of a read error. The chain is built from TRBV28 and TRBJ2-1; 8 bases are a match to TRBD2. Germline V gene sequence: CDR1 MDHEN, CDR2 SYDVKM. The length of the CDR3 is 15 residues. This CDR3 is CASSPGTRDSNEQFF. CDR3 coding DNA: TGTGCTAGCAGCCCCGGGACTAGGGATAGCAATGAGCAGTTCTTC. The full variable domain, its missing parts supplied by reference TRBV28 and TRBJ2-1, is DVKVTQSSRYLVKRTGEKVFLECVQDMDHENMFWYRQDPGLGLRLIYFSYDVKMKEKGDIPEGYSVSREKKERFSLILESASTNQTSMYLCASSPGTRDSNEQFFGPGTRLTVL.

The chain joins TRBV4-2 to TRBJ2-7; 12 nucleotides align to TRBD2. The CDR3 sequence is 15 residues long. V lost 2 bases, J lost 5 bases, and 4 bases stayed unmatched. CDR1 is LGHNA and CDR2 is YNFKEQ in the germline V gene. The CDR3 sequence is CASSQRLAGVNEQYF. Written as DNA, the CDR3 is TGTGCCAGCAGCCAAAGACTAGCGGGAGTCAACGAGCAGTACTTC.

This chain links TRBV7-2 with TRBJ2-1; D is unclear. V shed 1 base and J shed 5 bases, with 6 bases lying between them. This CDR3 region has 13 residues. CDR1 and CDR2 from the germline V gene are SGHTA and FQGNSA. The CDR3 DNA reads TGTGCCAGCAGCTTAGACGCCCACAATGAGCAGTTCTTC. Translated, it gives CASSLDAHNEQFF.

The CDR3 here is CASSKARRVVGTDTQYF. For the CDR3, the DNA is TGTGCCAGCTCCAAAGCCCGGCGGGTTGTGGGGACAGATACGCAGTATTTT. V usage is TRBV27 and J usage is TRBJ2-3, with TRBD2 as a possible D gene (5 bases). This CDR3 spans 17 amino acids. Germline CDR1 is MNHEY and CDR2 is SMNVEV (reference sequence). With 8 bases removed from V and 3 bases from J, the gap between germline ends came to 24 bases.

This clonotype has just a few counts. The chain couples TRBV4-1 to TRBJ2-7; 8 bases map to TRBD1. V dropped 2 bases and J dropped 2; count of bases not matched to a gene: 8. This CDR3 spans 16 amino acids. The V gene's germline CDR1 is MGHRA and CDR2 YSYEKL. The CDR3 DNA reads TGCGCCAGCAGCCAAAGAGGGGGGACAGGAACCTACGAGCAGTACTTC. This codes for CASSQRGGTGTYEQYF.

In DNA, the CDR3 is TGTGCCAGCAGTTTTGGGGGAGGGAATTCACCCCTCCACTTT. This gives the protein CASSFGGGNSPLHF. V is TRBV28 and J is TRBJ1-6; possibly TRBD1 for D (5 bases). The CDR3 covers 14 residues. Per the germline V gene, CDR1 is MDHEN and CDR2 is SYDVKM. V was clipped by 3 bases and J by 7 bases, with 10 bases between them. Complete variable domain (other parts from reference TRBV28 and TRBJ1-6): DVKVTQSSRYLVKRTGEKVFLECVQDMDHENMFWYRQDPGLGLRLIYFSYDVKMKEKGDIPEGYSVSREKKERFSLILESASTNQTSMYLCASSFGGGNSPLHFGNGTRLTVT.

There are a few counts of this clonotype. The V and J genes are TRBV20-1 and TRBJ2-1, with 9 bases identical to TRBD2. The trim removed 0 bases at V and 4 bases at J, leaving 4 bases unmatched. This CDR3 contains 15 residues. Germline V gene data show CDR1 as DFQATT and CDR2 as SNEGSKA (reference sequence). The CDR3 loop reads CSARDLRGGYNEQFF. CDR3 sequence (DNA): TGCAGTGCTAGAGATCTGCGGGGGGGATACAATGAGCAGTTCTTC.

J is TRBJ2-3 and V is TRBV12-3 or TRBV12-4, with 9 bases aligning to TRBD1. There are 16 residues in the CDR3. With V trimmed by 5 bases and J by 5 bases, 11 bases remained unmatched. CDR3 region: CASSRSRDRAGDTQYF. Written as DNA, the CDR3 is TGTGCCAGCAGTCGATCCCGGGACAGGGCCGGAGATACGCAGTATTTT.

The rearrangement joins TRBV25-1 to TRBJ2-5; 7 positions agree with TRBD2. This CDR3 spans 14 amino acids. Trimming at V came to 3 bases and at J to 1 base, leaving 2 bases not matched to a gene. The V gene's germline CDR1 is MGHDK and CDR2 SYGVNS. The CDR3 nucleotides read TGTGCCAGCAGTGAGCGGGAGAGCCAAGAGACCCAGTACTTC. Amino acids: CASSERESQETQYF. Full variable domain (rest looked up from reference TRBV25-1 and TRBJ2-5): EADIYQTPRYLVIGTGKKITLECSQTMGHDKMYWYQQDPGMELHLIHYSYGVNSTEKGDLSSESTVSRIRTEHFPLTLESARPSHTSQYLCASSERESQETQYFGPGTRLLVL.

The chain has TRBV12-3 or TRBV12-4 and TRBJ2-5; 12 bases fit TRBD2. CDR3 length: 14 residues. The junction had 3 bases not matched to a gene; V was cut back by 6 bases and J by 4 bases. CDR3 loop: CASRRTSGIETQYF. The CDR3, as DNA: TGTGCCAGCAGGAGGACTAGCGGGATAGAGACCCAGTACTTC.

This chain links TRBV11-2 with TRBJ2-7; tentatively, D is TRBD1 (7 bases). The CDR3 contains 15 residues. Trimming removed 8 bases at V and 0 bases at J, with 17 bases between. Germline loops: CDR1 SGHAT, CDR2 FQNNGV. CDR3 nucleotide sequence: TGTGCCAGCCTACGAGCGCAGGGGGGCTCCTACGAGCAGTACTTC. It encodes CASLRAQGGSYEQYF. Drawing the rest from reference TRBV11-2 and TRBJ2-7, the complete variable domain is EAGVAQSPRYKIIEKRQSVAFWCNPISGHATLYWYQQILGQGPKLLIQFQNNGVVDDSQLPKDRFSAERLKGVDSTLKIQPAKLEDSAVYLCASLRAQGGSYEQYFGPGTRLTVT.

This clonotype was seen ten or more times. The chain is built from TRBV5-1 and TRBJ2-7, with TRBD1 matching 7 bases. The CDR3 consists of 14 residues. The J segment lost 0 bases and the V segment lost 4 bases, leaving 4 bases of the junction unmatched. Germline V lookup: CDR1 SGHRS, CDR2 YFSETQ. The CDR3, as DNA: TGCGCCAGCAGCCCCCGACAGGGCTCCTACGAGCAGTACTTC. Its protein is CASSPRQGSYEQYF. The full variable domain, in which reference TRBV5-1 and TRBJ2-7 provide the parts outside the CDR3, is KAGVTQTPRYLIKTRGQQVTLSCSPISGHRSVSWYQQTPGQGLQFLFEYFSETQRNKGNFPGRFSGRQFSNSRSEMNVSTLELGDSALYLCASSPRQGSYEQYFGPGTRLTVT.

This clonotype was seen a handful of times. The chain recombines TRBV18 with TRBJ2-1, with 13 bases that match TRBD2. J lost 4 bases, V lost 6 bases, and 3 bases had no gene match. Germline lookup yields CDR1 KGHSH and CDR2 LQKENI. CDR3 length equals 15 residues. Written as DNA, the CDR3 is TGTGCCAGCTCCGGGACTAGCGGGGATTACAATGAGCAGTTCTTC. Protein: CASSGTSGDYNEQFF.

This clonotype has more than one count but fewer than ten. The rearrangement uses TRBV12-5 and TRBJ2-4, with a tentative D call TRBD1 (5 bases). Trimming removed 1 base from V and 8 bases from J, with 12 bases in between. There are 14 residues in the CDR3. Per the germline V gene, CDR1 is LGHNT and CDR2 is FRNRAP. CDR3 in DNA: TGTGCTAGTGGTTTGGGAGGACATCGGGACATTCAGTACTTC. Protein product: CASGLGGHRDIQYF.

This clonotype has more than one count but fewer than ten. The chain couples TRBV20-1 to TRBJ2-3, with 12 bases matching TRBD2. With 2 bases clipped from V and 4 bases from J, the junction kept 7 bases outside the gene matches. Germline V gene sequence: CDR1 DFQATT, CDR2 SNEGSKA (reference sequence). The CDR3 length is 16 residues. The CDR3 sequence: CSARSLAGGVADTQYF. The CDR3 nucleotides read TGCAGTGCTAGATCTCTAGCGGGAGGGGTGGCAGATACGCAGTATTTT.

V is TRBV20-1 and J is TRBJ1-2, with D tentatively TRBD1 (5 bases). Deletions cut 6 bases from V and 0 bases from J, with 8 bases between. This CDR3 region has 12 residues. Per germline, CDR1 DFQATT and CDR2 SNEGSKA (reference sequence). The CDR3 coding sequence is TGCAGTGCGAGGGACGCTAACTATGGCTACACCTTC. Translated: CSARDANYGYTF.